These 10 T cell receptor beta chains were all obtained from the same sample, sequenced in a study of T cells after yellow fever vaccination. TCRdb re-analysed the 5' RACE reads in MiXCR, keeping a single row per CDR3 protein. The sample holds some 96,000 distinct CDR3 sequences, over 8% seen once. This material consisted of CD8+ T cells not binding an NS4B(214-222) dextramer, sorted from PBMCs, taken roughly 15 days after the first yellow fever vaccination. The receptors stem from a man aged 18 to 30 who received the YFV17D yellow fever vaccine.

This chain uses TRBV12-3 or TRBV12-4 with TRBJ1-6, with no clear D. Deletions cut 6 bases from V and 3 bases from J, with 6 bases between. The CDR3 is 13 residues long. CDR3 bases: TGTGCCAGCAGCCTGAACTATAATTCACCCCTCCACTTT. Residues: CASSLNYNSPLHF.

This clonotype has more than one count but fewer than ten. The gene calls are TRBV11-2 and TRBJ2-2; 7 nucleotides agree with TRBD1. The J segment lost 1 base and the V segment lost 5 bases, leaving 10 bases of the junction unmatched. From germline, CDR1 is SGHAT and CDR2 FQNNGV. This CDR3 has 17 amino acids. In DNA form, the CDR3 reads TGTGCCAGCAGCCCCATCATCCGGACAGGGAACACCGGGGAGCTGTTTTTT. Its protein is CASSPIIRTGNTGELFF.

The chain has TRBV24-1 and TRBJ2-2; D uncertain. The CDR3 has 15 amino acids. V was cut by 0 bases and J by 8 bases, with 12 bases left in between. The V gene's germline CDR1 is KGHDR and CDR2 SFDVKD. CDR3 coding DNA: TGTGCCACCAGTGATTTGCAGCTATCATCAGGGGAGCTGTTTTTT. Residues: CATSDLQLSSGELFF.

At least ten counts were recorded for this clonotype. This chain connects TRBV3-1 to TRBJ1-1; D not resolved. The length of the CDR3 is 13 residues. The germline CDR1 and CDR2 sequences are LGHDT and YNNKEL (reference sequence). Trimming took off 1 base at V and 1 base at J, with 4 bases between the two ends. The CDR3 nucleotides read TGTGCCAGCAGCCAAGGGGGGAACACTGAAGCTTTCTTT. Translated: CASSQGGNTEAFF.

The genes are TRBV28 and TRBJ2-2; no clear D gene. This CDR3 contains 16 residues. CDR1 is MDHEN and CDR2 is SYDVKM in the germline V gene. V lost 3 bases and J 4 bases, leaving 15 bases between the germline ends. The CDR3 loop is CASSLYRLTLTGELFF. The CDR3 DNA sequence: TGTGCCAGCAGTTTGTATCGACTGACCCTCACCGGGGAGCTGTTTTTT.

This clonotype was found a few times. V is TRBV4-3 and J is TRBJ2-1, with 10 bases aligning to TRBD2. V was pared by 0 bases and J by 1 base, with 3 bases of the junction left unmatched. Germline loops: CDR1 LGHNA, CDR2 YSLEER. This CDR3 has 17 amino acids. CDR3 loop: CASSQEPSGGSYNEQFF. DNA for the CDR3: TGCGCCAGCAGCCAAGAACCTAGCGGGGGATCCTACAATGAGCAGTTCTTC.

This clonotype was counted ten times or more. V and J are TRBV5-1 and TRBJ2-7; D is perhaps TRBD2 (6 bases). Trimming removed 4 bases from V and 3 bases from J, with 14 bases in between. Per the germline V gene, CDR1 is SGHRS and CDR2 is YFSETQ. CDR3 length: 14 amino acids. CDR3 bases: TGCGCCAGCAGCCCAGAGGAGGAGGGCTACGAGCAGTACTTC. This codes for CASSPEEEGYEQYF.

This clonotype was observed a handful of times. The chain couples TRBV29-1 to TRBJ1-2; TRBD1 might be the D (6 bases). The CDR3 is made up of 13 amino acids. Trimming shortened V by 7 bases and J by 4 bases, and 16 bases separated the two germline ends. The V gene's germline CDR1 is SQVTM and CDR2 ANQGSEA. The CDR3 spells CSAPQGLGYGYTF. The CDR3 DNA sequence: TGCAGCGCCCCACAGGGTCTAGGCTATGGCTACACCTTC.

The chain employs TRBV9 and TRBJ1-2, with D tentatively TRBD1 (5 bases). V was trimmed by 0 bases and J by 8 bases, leaving 8 bases between them. The CDR3 covers 12 residues. CDR1 is SGDLS and CDR2 is YYNGEE in the germline V gene. The CDR3 loop reads CASSVEAGGYTF. In DNA, the CDR3 is TGTGCCAGCAGCGTAGAGGCAGGGGGCTACACCTTC.

This rearrangement joins TRBV12-5 to TRBJ2-1; weak D call: TRBD2 (7 bases). This CDR3 contains 15 residues. Germline lookup yields CDR1 LGHNT and CDR2 FRNRAP. Trimming removed 7 bases at V and 5 bases at J, with 18 bases between. For the CDR3, the DNA is TGTGCTAGTGCCCAACCCGGGGGGCCCCACAATGAGCAGTTCTTC. It is translated as CASAQPGGPHNEQFF.